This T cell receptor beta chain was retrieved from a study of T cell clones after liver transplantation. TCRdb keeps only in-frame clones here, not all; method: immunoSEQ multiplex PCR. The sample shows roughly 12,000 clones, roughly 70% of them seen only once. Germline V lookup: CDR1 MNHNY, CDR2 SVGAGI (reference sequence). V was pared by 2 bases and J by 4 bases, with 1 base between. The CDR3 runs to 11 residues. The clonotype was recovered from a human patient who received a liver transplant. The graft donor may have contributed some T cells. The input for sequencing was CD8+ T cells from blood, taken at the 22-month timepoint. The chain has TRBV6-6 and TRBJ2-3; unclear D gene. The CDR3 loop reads CASSYPDTQYF. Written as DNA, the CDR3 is TGTGCCAGCAGTTACCCAGATACGCAGTATTTT.